This TCR beta chain was obtained from a study of T-cell reconstitution after alpha-beta-depleted transplantation in children. This sample's TCRbeta library carried unique molecular identifier barcodes. TCRdb recomputed calls from the PCR reads with MiXCR, one row per CDR3 protein. The sample contains fewer than 550,000 distinct CDR3 sequences, about an eighth of which appear only once. Regarding the study as a whole: It was reported that alpha-beta T cells came from several hundred expanded graft clones (about two months after transplant). T-cell counts and diversity at one year following transplant were attributed mainly to newly produced T cells. Some patients' high day-60 TCRbeta diversity was traced to surviving recipient T cells and thymic progenitors.

Comments on this clonotype: What it recognizes is unknown.

Trimming cost V 6 bases and J 1 base; bases outside gene matches: 4. Germline CDR1 reads SQVTM; CDR2 reads ANQGSEA. The CDR3 sequence is 15 residues long. This clonotype originated in a female patient aged 2 to 10 who had a stem cell transplant for aplastic anemia, so the T cells may come from the graft donor. The chain couples TRBV29-1 to TRBJ2-3; 13 bases line up with TRBD2. The specimen comprised PBMCs, mostly from graft donor cells, sampled 180 days after TCRalphabeta/CD19-depleted stem cell transplant. The CDR3 loop is CSVIGTSGGTDTQYF. CDR3 in DNA: TGCAGCGTCATAGGGACTAGCGGGGGCACAGATACGCAGTATTTT.